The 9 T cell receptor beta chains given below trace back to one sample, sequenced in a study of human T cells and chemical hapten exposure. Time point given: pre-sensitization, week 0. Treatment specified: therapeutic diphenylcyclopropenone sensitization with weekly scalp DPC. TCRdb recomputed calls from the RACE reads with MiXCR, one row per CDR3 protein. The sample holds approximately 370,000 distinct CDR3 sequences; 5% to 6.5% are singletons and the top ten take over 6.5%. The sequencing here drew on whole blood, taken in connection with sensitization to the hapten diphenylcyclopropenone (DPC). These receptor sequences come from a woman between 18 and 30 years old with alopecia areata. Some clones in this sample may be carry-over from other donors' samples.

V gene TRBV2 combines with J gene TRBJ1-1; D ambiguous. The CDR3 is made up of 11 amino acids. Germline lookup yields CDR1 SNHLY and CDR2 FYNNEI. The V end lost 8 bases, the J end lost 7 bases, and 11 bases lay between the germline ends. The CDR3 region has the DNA TGTGCCAGCGTTAAGGACGGTGAAGCTTTCTTT. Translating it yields CASVKDGEAFF.

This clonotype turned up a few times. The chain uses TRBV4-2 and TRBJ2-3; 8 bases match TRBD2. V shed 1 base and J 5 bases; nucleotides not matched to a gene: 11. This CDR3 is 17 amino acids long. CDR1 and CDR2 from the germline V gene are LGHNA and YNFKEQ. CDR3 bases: TGTGCCAGCAGCCAAGTTTTGTCGGGGGGGCCCGGAGATACGCAGTATTTT. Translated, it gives CASSQVLSGGPGDTQYF.

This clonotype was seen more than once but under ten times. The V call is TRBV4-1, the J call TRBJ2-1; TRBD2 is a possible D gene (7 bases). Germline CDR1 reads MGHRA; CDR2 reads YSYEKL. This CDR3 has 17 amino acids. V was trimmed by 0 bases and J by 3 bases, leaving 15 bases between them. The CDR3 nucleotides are TGCGCCAGCAGCCAAGATGGGGGGCGGGGGCTCTACAATGAGCAGTTCTTC. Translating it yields CASSQDGGRGLYNEQFF.

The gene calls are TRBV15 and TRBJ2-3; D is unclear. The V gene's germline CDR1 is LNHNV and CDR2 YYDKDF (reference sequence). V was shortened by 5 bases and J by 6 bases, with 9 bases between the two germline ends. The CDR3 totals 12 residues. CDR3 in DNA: TGTGCCACCAGCGAAACTTCGGATACGCAGTATTTT. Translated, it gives CATSETSDTQYF.

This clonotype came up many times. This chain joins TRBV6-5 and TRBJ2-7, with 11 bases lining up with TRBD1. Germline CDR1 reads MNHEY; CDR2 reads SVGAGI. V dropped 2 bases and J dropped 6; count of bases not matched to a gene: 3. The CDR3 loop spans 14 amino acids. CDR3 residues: CASSYGTGGFEQYF. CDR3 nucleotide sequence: TGTGCCAGCAGTTACGGGACAGGGGGTTTCGAGCAGTACTTC.

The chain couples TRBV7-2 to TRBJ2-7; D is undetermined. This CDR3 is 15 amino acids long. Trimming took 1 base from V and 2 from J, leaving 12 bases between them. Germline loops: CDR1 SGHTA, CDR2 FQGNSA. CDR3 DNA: TGTGCCAGCAGCTTAGTCACTAACCCGACCTACGAGCAGTACTTC. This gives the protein CASSLVTNPTYEQYF.

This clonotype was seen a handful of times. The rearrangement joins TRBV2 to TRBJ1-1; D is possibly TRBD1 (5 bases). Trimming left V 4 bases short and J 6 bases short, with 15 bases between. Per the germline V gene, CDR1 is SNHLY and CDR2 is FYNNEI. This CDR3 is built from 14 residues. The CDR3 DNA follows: TGTGCCAGCAGTGTAGTATCCGGGGACGCTGAAGCTTTCTTT. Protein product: CASSVVSGDAEAFF.

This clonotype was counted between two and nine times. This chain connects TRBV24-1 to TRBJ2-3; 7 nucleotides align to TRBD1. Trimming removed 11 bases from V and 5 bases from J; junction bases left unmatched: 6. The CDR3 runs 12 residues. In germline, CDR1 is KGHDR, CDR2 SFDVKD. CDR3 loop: CAIDTGEDTQYF. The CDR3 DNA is TGTGCCATCGATACAGGGGAAGATACGCAGTATTTT.

This CDR3 reads CASSYRAPNTEAFF. DNA of the CDR3: TGTGCCAGCAGTTACAGGGCCCCGAACACTGAAGCTTTCTTT. The genes are TRBV6-5 and TRBJ1-1; D remains unclear. Germline CDR1 is MNHEY and CDR2 is SVGAGI. The CDR3 totals 14 residues. V lost 2 bases and J lost 1, with 8 bases in between.